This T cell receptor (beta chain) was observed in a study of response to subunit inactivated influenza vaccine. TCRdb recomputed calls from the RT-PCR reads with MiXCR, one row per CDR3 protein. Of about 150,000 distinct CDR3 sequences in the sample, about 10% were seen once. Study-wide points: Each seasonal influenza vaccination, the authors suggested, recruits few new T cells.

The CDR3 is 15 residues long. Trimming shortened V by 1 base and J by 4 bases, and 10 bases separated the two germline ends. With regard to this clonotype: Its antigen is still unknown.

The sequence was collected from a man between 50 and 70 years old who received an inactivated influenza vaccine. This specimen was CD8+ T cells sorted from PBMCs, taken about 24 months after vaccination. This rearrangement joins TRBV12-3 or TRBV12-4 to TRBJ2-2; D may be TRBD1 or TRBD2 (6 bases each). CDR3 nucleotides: TGTGCCAGCAGTTTAGAAGGGGGGCGCACCGGGGAGCTGTTTTTT. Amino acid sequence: CASSLEGGRTGELFF.